This T cell receptor (beta chain) was identified in a study of human T cells and chemical hapten exposure. Described time point: healthy volunteer bleed at 2 weeks. Unfractionated whole blood was the source of the extracted total RNA. The CDR3 covers 16 residues. J was trimmed by 9 bases and V by 1 base; bases with no gene match: 10. CDR1 and CDR2 (germline): LNHNV, YYDKDF (reference sequence). Attachment of unique molecular identifiers to individual cDNA molecules was performed in the library. Original analysis: TCRs per sample had a median of roughly 96,000 and ranged from roughly 23,224 to 700,000. Via MiXCR, TCRdb re-called the RACE reads, giving one row per CDR3 protein. The authors' filters were not applied to this entry. This sample has roughly 100,000 distinct CDR3 sequences, with approximately 10% found just once.

The sample was whole blood. J is TRBJ2-1 and V is TRBV15, with 9 bases matching TRBD2. This receptor was taken from a female donor in good health. Some clones in this sample may be carry-over from other donors' samples. This chain's CDR3 is CATSRALAGELGEQFF. The CDR3 bases are TGTGCCACCAGCAGAGCCTTAGCGGGAGAACTTGGTGAGCAGTTCTTC.